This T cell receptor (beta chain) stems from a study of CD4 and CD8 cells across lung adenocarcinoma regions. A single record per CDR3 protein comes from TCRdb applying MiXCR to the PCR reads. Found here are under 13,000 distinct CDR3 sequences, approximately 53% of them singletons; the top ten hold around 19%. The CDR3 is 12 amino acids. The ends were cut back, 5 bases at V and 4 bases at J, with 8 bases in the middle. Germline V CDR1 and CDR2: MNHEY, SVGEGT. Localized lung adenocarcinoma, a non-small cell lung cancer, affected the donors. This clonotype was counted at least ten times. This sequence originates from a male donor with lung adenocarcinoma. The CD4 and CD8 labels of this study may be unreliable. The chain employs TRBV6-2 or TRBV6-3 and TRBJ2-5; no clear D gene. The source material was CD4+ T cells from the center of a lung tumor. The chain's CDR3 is CASSKLGETQYF. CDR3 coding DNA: TGTGCCAGCAGTAAGCTCGGAGAGACCCAGTACTTC.